This TCR beta chain was recovered during a study of T cell responses to AZD1222 COVID-19 vaccine. Whole-study findings and limits: Baseline seropositivity occurred in only 5 to 7 AZD1222 recipients. Mostly white British, mostly female donors; authors suggested clonal diversity may be underestimated. In all cases, repertoires were sampled only after the peak T cell response.

The germline gives CDR1 MNHNS, CDR2 SASEGT. V was shortened by 7 bases and J by 2 bases, with 12 bases between the two germline ends. This CDR3 spans 15 amino acids. Concerning this clone: Its antigen is unidentified.

The assay was immunoSEQ multiplex PCR, and TCRdb's table has in-frame clones only and misses some. The table includes roughly 130,000 clones, 80% to 90% detected once. The clonotype comes from an adult in good health. Sample: peripheral blood, taken on day 0 of AZD1222 vaccination. The rearrangement uses TRBV6-1 and TRBJ2-6; D not resolved. CDR3 protein: CASTPPPAGANVLTF. The CDR3 nucleotides read TGTGCCAGCACCCCTCCGCCGGCTGGGGCCAACGTCCTGACTTTC.